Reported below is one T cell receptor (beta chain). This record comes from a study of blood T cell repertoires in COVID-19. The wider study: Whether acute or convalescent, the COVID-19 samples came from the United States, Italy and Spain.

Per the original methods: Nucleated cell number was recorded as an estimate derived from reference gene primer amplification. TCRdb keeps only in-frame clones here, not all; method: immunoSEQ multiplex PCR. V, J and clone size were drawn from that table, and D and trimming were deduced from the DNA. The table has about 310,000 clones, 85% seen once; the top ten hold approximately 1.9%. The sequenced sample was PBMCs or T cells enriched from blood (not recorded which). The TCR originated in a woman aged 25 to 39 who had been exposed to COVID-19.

CDR3: CASRGRIYEQYF. The CDR3 DNA follows: TGTGCCAGCAGGGGGCGAATCTACGAGCAGTACTTC. The rearrangement uses TRBV12-3 or TRBV12-4 and TRBJ2-7, with a weak D call TRBD1 (5 bases). V lost 6 bases, J lost 3 bases, and 9 bases lay in between. The CDR3 runs 12 residues.